A selection of T cell receptor beta chains follows, all from one sample in a study of T cell clones after liver transplantation. Libraries were prepared by immunoSEQ multiplex PCR; TCRdb keeps only in-frame clonotypes and omits some of them. The sample contains around 20,000 clones, 88% of which appear only once. Here the sequenced sample was CD8+ T cells from blood, taken before liver transplant. The source of these receptors is a human donor who received a liver transplant. Both conserved end residues are part of each CDR3. D genes are given only for firm matches. Not all rows give a size; the values are once, few, many and, for expanded clones, a class.

CDR3aa: CASSPTFQLAGEFHEQYF; CDR3nt: TGTGCCAGCAGCCCCACCTTCCAACTAGCGGGAGAGTTCCACGAGCAGTACTTC; v_gene: TRBV11-2; d_gene: TRBD2; abundance: .; j_gene: TRBJ2-7
CDR3aa: CASSSGGVISNTEAFF; CDR3nt: TGTGCCAGCAGTTCAGGGGGCGTGATTTCGAACACTGAAGCTTTCTTT; v_gene: TRBV6-6; d_gene: TRBD1; abundance: .; j_gene: TRBJ1-1
CDR3aa: CARNPREGRTDTQYF; CDR3nt: TGTGCCAGAAACCCCCGGGAGGGCCGAACAGATACGCAGTATTTT; v_gene: TRBV7-5; d_gene: .; abundance: .; j_gene: TRBJ2-3
CDR3aa: CASSLRQGGLGETQYF; CDR3nt: TGTGCCAGCAGCTTAAGACAGGGCGGGTTGGGAGAGACCCAGTACTTC; v_gene: TRBV5-4; d_gene: TRBD1; abundance: once; j_gene: TRBJ2-5
CDR3aa: CASSNPQQGSNEQFF; CDR3nt: TGTGCCAGCAGCAACCCGCAACAGGGGAGCAATGAGCAGTTCTTC; v_gene: TRBV2; d_gene: TRBD1; abundance: .; j_gene: TRBJ2-1
CDR3aa: CASGTGVHTEAFF; CDR3nt: TGTGCTAGTGGCACCGGGGTCCACACTGAAGCTTTCTTT; v_gene: TRBV12-5; d_gene: .; abundance: .; j_gene: TRBJ1-1
CDR3aa: CASSIDGSEETQYF; CDR3nt: TGTGCCAGTAGTATAGATGGGTCAGAAGAGACCCAGTACTTC; v_gene: TRBV19; d_gene: .; abundance: .; j_gene: TRBJ2-5
CDR3aa: CASSTDRGTTEAFF; CDR3nt: TGTGCCAGCAGCACGGACAGGGGTACCACTGAAGCTTTCTTT; v_gene: TRBV11-2; d_gene: TRBD1; abundance: .; j_gene: TRBJ1-1
CDR3aa: CASSFTDTNTEAFF; CDR3nt: TGTGCCAGCAGTTTCACCGACACGAACACTGAAGCTTTCTTT; v_gene: TRBV6-6; d_gene: .; abundance: once; j_gene: TRBJ1-1
CDR3aa: CASSTGGTYNEQFF; CDR3nt: TGCGCCAGCAGCACGGGTGGGACCTACAATGAGCAGTTCTTC; v_gene: TRBV5-1; d_gene: .; abundance: medium-sized; j_gene: TRBJ2-1
CDR3aa: CASSFRGHGEQFF; CDR3nt: TGTGCCAGCAGTTTCCGAGGACATGGTGAGCAGTTCTTC; v_gene: TRBV28; d_gene: .; abundance: .; j_gene: TRBJ2-1
CDR3aa: CSAAGTSGPNEQFF; CDR3nt: TGCAGCGCAGCCGGGACTAGCGGACCTAATGAGCAGTTCTTC; v_gene: TRBV29-1; d_gene: TRBD2; abundance: .; j_gene: TRBJ2-1
CDR3aa: CAWRTPGRYNQPQHF; CDR3nt: TGTGCCTGGAGAACCCCGGGACGTTACAATCAGCCCCAGCATTTT; v_gene: TRBV30; d_gene: .; abundance: .; j_gene: TRBJ1-5
CDR3aa: CASSDRQIGAYEQYF; CDR3nt: TGTGCCAGCAGTGATCGACAGATTGGGGCTTACGAGCAGTACTTC; v_gene: TRBV6-1; d_gene: .; abundance: large; j_gene: TRBJ2-7
CDR3aa: CASSLERDSYEQYF; CDR3nt: TGTGCCAGCAGCTTGGAGCGAGACTCCTACGAGCAGTACTTC; v_gene: TRBV5-4; d_gene: .; abundance: .; j_gene: TRBJ2-7
CDR3aa: CASRPQGASEQYF; CDR3nt: TGTGCCAGCAGACCACAGGGGGCGTCAGAGCAGTACTTC; v_gene: TRBV5-6; d_gene: TRBD1; abundance: .; j_gene: TRBJ2-7
CDR3aa: CASSLGGRIGELFF; CDR3nt: TGTGCCAGCAGCTTAGGTGGGAGGATCGGGGAGCTGTTTTTT; v_gene: TRBV7-8; d_gene: .; abundance: .; j_gene: TRBJ2-2
CDR3aa: CASSPDTPNEQYF; CDR3nt: TGCGCCAGCAGCCCGGACACCCCGAACGAGCAGTACTTC; v_gene: TRBV5-1; d_gene: .; abundance: .; j_gene: TRBJ2-7
CDR3aa: CASPLALLAGVGNRGETQYF; CDR3nt: TGTGCCAGCCCGTTAGCCCTACTAGCGGGAGTGGGTAACCGGGGAGAGACCCAGTACTTC; v_gene: TRBV27; d_gene: TRBD2; abundance: .; j_gene: TRBJ2-5
CDR3aa: CSAVGVHSPTNEKLFF; CDR3nt: TGCAGCGCTGTGGGGGTCCACAGCCCAACTAATGAAAAACTGTTTTTT; v_gene: TRBV29-1; d_gene: .; abundance: .; j_gene: TRBJ1-4
CDR3aa: CASSLVGSTYEQYF; CDR3nt: TGTGCCAGCAGCTTAGTGGGGTCCACCTACGAGCAGTACTTC; v_gene: TRBV7-8; d_gene: .; abundance: few; j_gene: TRBJ2-7
CDR3aa: CASSSGGGGSEAFF; CDR3nt: TGTGCCAGCAGCTCAGGGGGCGGGGGCTCCGAAGCTTTCTTT; v_gene: TRBV7-2; d_gene: TRBD1; abundance: .; j_gene: TRBJ1-1
CDR3aa: CASSLAGWNEQFF; CDR3nt: TGTGCCAGCAGTTTAGCAGGGTGGAATGAGCAGTTCTTC; v_gene: TRBV27; d_gene: .; abundance: .; j_gene: TRBJ2-1
CDR3aa: CASSRTHTDTQYF; CDR3nt: TGTGCCAGCAGCCGTACTCACACAGATACGCAGTATTTT; v_gene: TRBV13; d_gene: .; abundance: .; j_gene: TRBJ2-3
CDR3aa: CASSPPQRGDLQYF; CDR3nt: TGTGCCAGCAGCCCACCTCAGCGGGGGGACTTGCAGTATTTT; v_gene: TRBV11-3; d_gene: TRBD2; abundance: once; j_gene: TRBJ2-3
CDR3aa: CASSFQGSGNTEAFF; CDR3nt: TGTGCCAGCAGCTTCCAGGGGAGTGGGAACACTGAAGCTTTCTTT; v_gene: TRBV5-6; d_gene: .; abundance: .; j_gene: TRBJ1-1
CDR3aa: CASSAQGDEQFF; CDR3nt: TGTGCCAGCAGCGCCCAGGGCGATGAGCAGTTCTTC; v_gene: TRBV7-6; d_gene: .; abundance: .; j_gene: TRBJ2-1
CDR3aa: CASSAHGGDYNEQFF; CDR3nt: TGTGCCAGCAGCGCGCACGGGGGAGATTACAATGAGCAGTTCTTC; v_gene: TRBV7-6; d_gene: .; abundance: .; j_gene: TRBJ2-1
CDR3aa: CASSHPGADEQFF; CDR3nt: TGTGCCAGCAGCCACCCAGGGGCGGATGAGCAGTTCTTC; v_gene: TRBV7-9; d_gene: .; abundance: .; j_gene: TRBJ2-1
CDR3aa: CASSQGNSFNTGELFF; CDR3nt: TGCGCCAGCAGCCAAGGAAACAGCTTTAACACCGGGGAGCTGTTTTTT; v_gene: TRBV4-3; d_gene: .; abundance: .; j_gene: TRBJ2-2
CDR3aa: CASSLEAESNEQYF; CDR3nt: TGTGCCAGCAGCTTAGAGGCAGAATCCAACGAGCAGTACTTC; v_gene: TRBV7-9; d_gene: .; abundance: .; j_gene: TRBJ2-7
CDR3aa: CASSHFSTDEQFF; CDR3nt: TGCGCCAGCAGCCATTTTTCTACCGATGAGCAGTTCTTC; v_gene: TRBV4-1; d_gene: .; abundance: .; j_gene: TRBJ2-1
CDR3aa: CASSFLDELDTQYF; CDR3nt: TGTGCCAGCAGTTTCTTAGACGAGCTGGATACGCAGTATTTT; v_gene: TRBV27; d_gene: .; abundance: .; j_gene: TRBJ2-3
CDR3aa: CATSRDLGSGTYNEQFF; CDR3nt: TGTGCCACCAGCAGAGACTTGGGTAGCGGGACTTACAATGAGCAGTTCTTC; v_gene: TRBV15; d_gene: TRBD2; abundance: .; j_gene: TRBJ2-1
CDR3aa: CASSLVHQGRGEKLFF; CDR3nt: TGTGCCAGCAGCTTAGTTCATCAGGGGCGCGGTGAAAAACTGTTTTTT; v_gene: TRBV11-2; d_gene: .; abundance: .; j_gene: TRBJ1-4
CDR3aa: CASRQGRSYEQYF; CDR3nt: TGTGCCAGCAGACAGGGACGCTCCTACGAGCAGTACTTC; v_gene: TRBV27; d_gene: .; abundance: .; j_gene: TRBJ2-7
CDR3aa: CASSQSTGLNNEQFF; CDR3nt: TGCGCCAGCAGCCAGTCGACAGGGCTTAACAATGAGCAGTTCTTC; v_gene: TRBV4-1; d_gene: TRBD1; abundance: .; j_gene: TRBJ2-1
CDR3aa: CASSSWTGPYEQYF; CDR3nt: TGTGCCAGCAGCTCATGGACAGGGCCCTACGAGCAGTACTTC; v_gene: TRBV7-2; d_gene: TRBD1; abundance: .; j_gene: TRBJ2-7
CDR3aa: CASSQDRASGTEAFF; CDR3nt: TGCGCCAGCAGCCAAGATAGGGCCTCGGGGACTGAAGCTTTCTTT; v_gene: TRBV4-3; d_gene: .; abundance: .; j_gene: TRBJ1-1
CDR3aa: CASSPPGRFEAFF; CDR3nt: TGTGCCAGCAGCCCCCCGGGACGGTTTGAAGCTTTCTTT; v_gene: TRBV7-9; d_gene: .; abundance: .; j_gene: TRBJ1-1
CDR3aa: CSVETGRGYTF; CDR3nt: TGCAGCGTTGAGACAGGGCGAGGCTACACCTTC; v_gene: TRBV29-1; d_gene: TRBD1; abundance: .; j_gene: TRBJ1-2
CDR3aa: CASRLGGAPYEQYF; CDR3nt: TGTGCAAGTCGCCTAGGGGGGGCCCCCTACGAGCAGTACTTC; v_gene: TRBV12-2; d_gene: .; abundance: .; j_gene: TRBJ2-7
CDR3aa: CASTSLFGPGEQFF; CDR3nt: TGTGCCAGCACCTCGCTATTCGGGCCCGGGGAGCAGTTCTTC; v_gene: TRBV7-9; d_gene: .; abundance: .; j_gene: TRBJ2-1
CDR3aa: CASRGLAEVDTQYF; CDR3nt: TGTGCCAGCAGAGGACTAGCGGAGGTAGATACGCAGTATTTT; v_gene: TRBV27; d_gene: TRBD2; abundance: .; j_gene: TRBJ2-3
CDR3aa: CASSTGTGYGYTF; CDR3nt: TGTGCCAGCAGCACCGGGACAGGCTATGGCTACACCTTC; v_gene: TRBV7-2; d_gene: TRBD1; abundance: .; j_gene: TRBJ1-2
CDR3aa: CASSKTGYESYEQYF; CDR3nt: TGTGCCAGCAGCAAGACAGGGTATGAGTCCTACGAGCAGTACTTC; v_gene: TRBV7-8; d_gene: TRBD1; abundance: .; j_gene: TRBJ2-7
CDR3aa: CASSPPGQNIQYF; CDR3nt: TGTGCCAGCAGCCCTCCGGGCCAAAACATTCAGTACTTC; v_gene: TRBV11-2; d_gene: .; abundance: .; j_gene: TRBJ2-4
CDR3aa: CASKSAVGTEAFF; CDR3nt: TGTGCCAGCAAGTCAGCTGTGGGCACTGAAGCTTTCTTT; v_gene: TRBV2; d_gene: .; abundance: .; j_gene: TRBJ1-1
CDR3aa: CASSLTGHTTNEKLFF; CDR3nt: TGTGCCAGCAGCTTAACAGGGCACACAACTAATGAAAAACTGTTTTTT; v_gene: TRBV7-9; d_gene: .; abundance: .; j_gene: TRBJ1-4
CDR3aa: CASSPGTGSSYEQYF; CDR3nt: TGTGCCAGCAGCCCCGGGACAGGGAGCTCCTACGAGCAGTACTTC; v_gene: TRBV7-6; d_gene: TRBD1; abundance: .; j_gene: TRBJ2-7